The present TCR beta chain was sequenced within a study of CD8+ T cells in alopecia areata. Looking at the study overall: The drug, oral tofacitinib, was given to treated patients at 5 to 10 mg twice daily. Overall study findings and caveats: Lesional scalp, especially alopecia totalis/universalis, showed higher clonality than normal scalp. Besides other cells, scalp samples also yield sequences of resident alphabeta T cells from normal skin.

The CDR3 sequence is 12 residues long. Germline V gene sequence: CDR1 SEHNR, CDR2 FQNEAQ (reference sequence). Trimming left V 2 bases short and J 6 bases short, with 7 bases between. From alopecia areata patients, lesional scalp punch biopsies and peripheral blood were collected. This clone was recorded at least ten times. The antigen is unknown. Investigators isolated RNA and reverse transcribed it into cDNA to act as the sequencing template. Assay: immunoSEQ multiplex PCR; the TCRdb copy retains only in-frame clones and omits some. Found here are around 160,000 clones, roughly 50% of them singletons; the top ten hold 6.5% to 7.5%.

This clonotype originated in a human donor with alopecia areata. Sequences were obtained from CD4+ T cells sorted from blood. This chain uses TRBV7-9 with TRBJ1-2; no firm D call. The CDR3 spells CASSLLRDGYTF. The CDR3 DNA reads TGTGCCAGCAGCTTATTGCGGGATGGCTACACCTTC.